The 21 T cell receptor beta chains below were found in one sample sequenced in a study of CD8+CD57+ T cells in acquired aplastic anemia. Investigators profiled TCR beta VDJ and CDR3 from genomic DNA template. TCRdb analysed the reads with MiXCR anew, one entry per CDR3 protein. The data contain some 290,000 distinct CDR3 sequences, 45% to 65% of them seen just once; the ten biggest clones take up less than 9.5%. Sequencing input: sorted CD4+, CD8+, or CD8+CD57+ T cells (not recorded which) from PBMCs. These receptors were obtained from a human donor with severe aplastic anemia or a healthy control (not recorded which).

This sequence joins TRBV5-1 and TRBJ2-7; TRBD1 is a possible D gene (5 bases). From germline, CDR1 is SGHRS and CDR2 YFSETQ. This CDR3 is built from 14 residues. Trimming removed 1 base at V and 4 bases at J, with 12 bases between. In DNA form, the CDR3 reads TGCGCCAGCAGCTTGACAGGCCGCGATTACGAGCAGTACTTC. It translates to CASSLTGRDYEQYF. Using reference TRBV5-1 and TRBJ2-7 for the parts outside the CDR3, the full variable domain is KAGVTQTPRYLIKTRGQQVTLSCSPISGHRSVSWYQQTPGQGLQFLFEYFSETQRNKGNFPGRFSGRQFSNSRSEMNVSTLELGDSALYLCASSLTGRDYEQYFGPGTRLTVT.

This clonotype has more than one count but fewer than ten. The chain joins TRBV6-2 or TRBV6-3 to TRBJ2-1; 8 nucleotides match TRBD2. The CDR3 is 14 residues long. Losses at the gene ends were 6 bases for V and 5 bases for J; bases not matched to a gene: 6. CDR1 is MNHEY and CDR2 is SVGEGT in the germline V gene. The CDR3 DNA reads TGTGCCAGCAGCGCCGGGACTAGGCACAATGAGCAGTTCTTC. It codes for CASSAGTRHNEQFF.

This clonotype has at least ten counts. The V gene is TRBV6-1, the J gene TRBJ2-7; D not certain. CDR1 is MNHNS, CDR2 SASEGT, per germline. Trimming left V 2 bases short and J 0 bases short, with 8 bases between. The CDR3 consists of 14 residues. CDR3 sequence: CASSEMASSYEQYF. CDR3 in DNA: TGTGCCAGCAGTGAAATGGCCTCCTCCTACGAGCAGTACTTC.

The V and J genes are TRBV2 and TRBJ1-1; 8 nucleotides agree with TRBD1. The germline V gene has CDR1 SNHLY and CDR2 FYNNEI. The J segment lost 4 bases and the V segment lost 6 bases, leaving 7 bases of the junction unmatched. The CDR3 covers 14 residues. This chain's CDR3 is CASRTGDVSTEAFF. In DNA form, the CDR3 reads TGTGCCAGCAGGACAGGGGATGTTAGCACTGAAGCTTTCTTT.

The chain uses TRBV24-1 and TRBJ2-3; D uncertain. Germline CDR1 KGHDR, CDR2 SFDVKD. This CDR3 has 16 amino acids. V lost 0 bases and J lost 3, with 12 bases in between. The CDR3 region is CATSDLLAPGTDTQYF. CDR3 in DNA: TGTGCCACCAGTGATTTGTTGGCCCCAGGAACAGATACGCAGTATTTT.

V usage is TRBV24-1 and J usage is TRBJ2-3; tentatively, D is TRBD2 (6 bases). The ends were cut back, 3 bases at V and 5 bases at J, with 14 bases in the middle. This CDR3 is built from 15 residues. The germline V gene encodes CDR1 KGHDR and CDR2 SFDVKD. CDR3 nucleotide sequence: TGTGCCACCAGTGATCCACTCACAGCGGGAGATACGCAGTATTTT. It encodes CATSDPLTAGDTQYF.

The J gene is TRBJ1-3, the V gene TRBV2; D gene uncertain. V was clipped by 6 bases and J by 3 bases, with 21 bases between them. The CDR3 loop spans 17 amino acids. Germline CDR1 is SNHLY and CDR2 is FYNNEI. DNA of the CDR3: TGTGCCAGCAGGCCTATCATAGGCGTGGTGGGTGGAAACACCATATATTTT. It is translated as CASRPIIGVVGGNTIYF.

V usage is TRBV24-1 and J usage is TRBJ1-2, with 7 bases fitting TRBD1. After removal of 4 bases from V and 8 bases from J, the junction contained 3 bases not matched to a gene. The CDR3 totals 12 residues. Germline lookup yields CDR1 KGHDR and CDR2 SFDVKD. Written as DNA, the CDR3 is TGTGCCACCAGTGACGACAGGGAAGGCTACACCTTC. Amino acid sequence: CATSDDREGYTF.

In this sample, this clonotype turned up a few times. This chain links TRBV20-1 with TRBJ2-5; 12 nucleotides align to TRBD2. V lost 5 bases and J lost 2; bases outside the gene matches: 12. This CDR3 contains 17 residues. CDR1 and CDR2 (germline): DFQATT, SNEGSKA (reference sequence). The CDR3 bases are TGCAGTGCTTTCGGGGCTAGCGGGGGGGGCCCTCAAGAGACCCAGTACTTC. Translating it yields CSAFGASGGGPQETQYF.

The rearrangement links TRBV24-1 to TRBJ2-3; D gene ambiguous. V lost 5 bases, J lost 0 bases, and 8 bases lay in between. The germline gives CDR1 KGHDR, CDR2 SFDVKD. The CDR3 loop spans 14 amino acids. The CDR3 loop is CATSVGGSTDTQYF. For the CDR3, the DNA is TGTGCCACCAGTGTCGGTGGTAGCACAGATACGCAGTATTTT.

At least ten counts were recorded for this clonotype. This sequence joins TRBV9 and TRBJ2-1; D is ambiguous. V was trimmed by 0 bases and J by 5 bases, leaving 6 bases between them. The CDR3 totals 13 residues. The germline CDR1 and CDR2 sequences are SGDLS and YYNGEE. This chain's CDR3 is CASSVVHNNEQFF. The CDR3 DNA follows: TGTGCCAGCAGCGTAGTACATAACAATGAGCAGTTCTTC.

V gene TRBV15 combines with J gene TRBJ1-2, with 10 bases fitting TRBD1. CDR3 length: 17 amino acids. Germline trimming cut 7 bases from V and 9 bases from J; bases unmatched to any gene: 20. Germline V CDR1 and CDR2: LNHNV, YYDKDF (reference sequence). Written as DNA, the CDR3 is TGTGCCACCATTCCCGGGGACAGGGGATTCCGCGCCGAGTGCTACACCTTC. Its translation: CATIPGDRGFRAECYTF. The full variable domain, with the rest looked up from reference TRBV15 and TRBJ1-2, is DAMVIQNPRYQVTQFGKPVTLSCSQTLNHNVMYWYQQKSSQAPKLLFHYYDKDFNNEADTPDNFQSRRPNTSFCFLDIRSPGLGDTAMYLCATIPGDRGFRAECYTFGSGTRLTVV.

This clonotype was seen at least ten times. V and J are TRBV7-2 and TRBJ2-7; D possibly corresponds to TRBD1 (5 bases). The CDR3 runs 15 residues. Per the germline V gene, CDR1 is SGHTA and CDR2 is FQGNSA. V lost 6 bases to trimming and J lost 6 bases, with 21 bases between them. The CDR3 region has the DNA TGTGCCAGCAGTTCCGGCGGAATGGGGCCACGCGAGCAGTACTTC. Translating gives CASSSGGMGPREQYF. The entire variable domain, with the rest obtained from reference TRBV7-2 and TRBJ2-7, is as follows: GAGVSQSPSNKVTEKGKDVELRCDPISGHTALYWYRQSLGQGLEFLIYFQGNSAPDKSGLPSDRFSAERTGGSVSTLTIQRTQQEDSAVYLCASSSGGMGPREQYFGPGTRLTVT.

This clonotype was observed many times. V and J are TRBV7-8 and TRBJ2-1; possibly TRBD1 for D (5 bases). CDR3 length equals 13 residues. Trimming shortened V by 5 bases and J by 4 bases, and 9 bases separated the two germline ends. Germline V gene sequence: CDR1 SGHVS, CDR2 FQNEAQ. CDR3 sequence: CASSARQYNEQFF. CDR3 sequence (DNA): TGTGCCAGCAGCGCACGACAGTACAATGAGCAGTTCTTC.

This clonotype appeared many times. The CDR3 DNA sequence: TGTGCCAGCAGCTCTGGGCCAGGAAACACCATATATTTT. The encoded protein is CASSSGPGNTIYF. J is TRBJ1-3 and V is TRBV7-3, with D unresolved. V shed 4 bases and J shed 4 bases, with 8 bases lying between them. Germline V CDR1 and CDR2: SGHTA, FQGTGA. This CDR3 region has 13 residues.

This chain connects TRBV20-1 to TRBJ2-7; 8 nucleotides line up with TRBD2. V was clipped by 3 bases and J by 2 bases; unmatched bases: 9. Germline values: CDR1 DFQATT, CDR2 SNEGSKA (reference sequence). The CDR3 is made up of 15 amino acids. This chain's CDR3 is CSARVGSGGPYEQYF. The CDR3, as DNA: TGCAGTGCTAGGGTGGGGAGCGGGGGCCCCTACGAGCAGTACTTC.

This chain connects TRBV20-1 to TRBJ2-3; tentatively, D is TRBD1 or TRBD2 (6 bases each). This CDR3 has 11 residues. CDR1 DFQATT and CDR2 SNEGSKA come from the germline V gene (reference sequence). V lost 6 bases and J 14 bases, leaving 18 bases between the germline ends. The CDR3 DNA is TGCAGTGCCTGGGGGGCAGGGATGGGGTATTTT. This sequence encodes CSAWGAGMGYF.

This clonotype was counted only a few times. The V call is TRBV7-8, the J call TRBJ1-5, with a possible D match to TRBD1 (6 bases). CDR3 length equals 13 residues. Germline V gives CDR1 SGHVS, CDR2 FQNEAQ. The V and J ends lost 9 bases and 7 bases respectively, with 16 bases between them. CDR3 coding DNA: TGTGCCAGTGATGGGGGCAAGGAGCAGCCCCAGCATTTT. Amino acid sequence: CASDGGKEQPQHF.

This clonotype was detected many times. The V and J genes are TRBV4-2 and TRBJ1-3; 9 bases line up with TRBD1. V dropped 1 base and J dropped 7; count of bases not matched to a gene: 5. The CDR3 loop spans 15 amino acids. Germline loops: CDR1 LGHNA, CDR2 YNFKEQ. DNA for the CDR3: TGTGCCAGCAGCCAAGTAACCGGACAGGGGAACACCATATATTTT. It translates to CASSQVTGQGNTIYF.

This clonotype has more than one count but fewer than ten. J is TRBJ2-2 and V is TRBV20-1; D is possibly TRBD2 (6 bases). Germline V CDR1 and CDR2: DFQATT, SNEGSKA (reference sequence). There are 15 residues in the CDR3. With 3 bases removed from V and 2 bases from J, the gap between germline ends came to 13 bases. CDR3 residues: CSASRRGDNTGELFF. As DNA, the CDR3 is TGCAGTGCTAGTCGGCGGGGAGATAACACCGGGGAGCTGTTTTTT.

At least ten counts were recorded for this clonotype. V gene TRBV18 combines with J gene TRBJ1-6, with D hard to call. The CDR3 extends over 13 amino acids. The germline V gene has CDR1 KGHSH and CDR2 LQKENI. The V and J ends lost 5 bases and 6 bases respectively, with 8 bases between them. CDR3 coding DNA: TGTGCCAGCTCATCGGAAACTAATTCACCCCTCCACTTT. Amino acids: CASSSETNSPLHF.